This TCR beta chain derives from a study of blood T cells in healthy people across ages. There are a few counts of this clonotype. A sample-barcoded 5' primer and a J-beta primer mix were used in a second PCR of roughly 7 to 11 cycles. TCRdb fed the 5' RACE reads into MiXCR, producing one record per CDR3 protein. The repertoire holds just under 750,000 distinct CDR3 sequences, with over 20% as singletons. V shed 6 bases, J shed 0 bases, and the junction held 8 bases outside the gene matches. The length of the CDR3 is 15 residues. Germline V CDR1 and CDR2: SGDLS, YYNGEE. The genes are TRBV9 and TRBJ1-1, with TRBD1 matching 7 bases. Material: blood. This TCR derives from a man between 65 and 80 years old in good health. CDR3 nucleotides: TGTGCCAGCAACCCACAGGGGAACATGAACACTGAAGCTTTCTTT. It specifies CASNPQGNMNTEAFF.